Following are 14 T cell receptor beta chains from one sample sequenced in a study of blood T cell repertoires in COVID-19. The table came from immunoSEQ multiplex PCR; TCRdb's copy has only in-frame clones and leaves some out. The profile covers about 50,000 clones, with more than 70% appearing a single time and over 8.5% taken by the ten largest. Input material: peripheral blood. These receptors all come from a man in his fifties with active COVID-19.

The chain combines TRBV3-1 (or the pseudogene TRBV3-2) with TRBJ2-5, with a possible D match to TRBD1 (5 bases). Germline V lookup: CDR1 LGHDT, CDR2 YNNKEL (reference sequence). V was cut by 0 bases and J by 5 bases, with 10 bases left in between. This CDR3 has 14 amino acids. CDR3 coding DNA: TGTGCCAGCAGCCAAGAGAGAGCAGGGGAGACCCAGTACTTC. Protein product: CASSQERAGETQYF.

V is TRBV11-2 and J is TRBJ2-3; D possibly corresponds to TRBD2 (6 bases). Germline CDR1 is SGHAT and CDR2 is FQNNGV. The CDR3 spans 15 residues. Trimming cost V 5 bases and J 2 bases, with 14 bases left between them. CDR3: CASSPGGDVTDTQYF. The CDR3 DNA reads TGTGCCAGCAGCCCTGGCGGGGATGTCACAGATACGCAGTATTTT. Filled out from reference TRBV11-2 and TRBJ2-3, the complete variable domain reads EAGVAQSPRYKIIEKRQSVAFWCNPISGHATLYWYQQILGQGPKLLIQFQNNGVVDDSQLPKDRFSAERLKGVDSTLKIQPAKLEDSAVYLCASSPGGDVTDTQYFGPGTRLTVL.

The J gene is TRBJ2-3, the V gene TRBV7-2; no clear D gene. The CDR3 contains 14 residues. V dropped 5 bases and J dropped 3 bases, with 12 bases sitting between them. Germline V CDR1 and CDR2: SGHTA, FQGNSA. The CDR3 DNA reads TGTGCCAGCAGCCCTAGGAGTGCGACAGATACGCAGTATTTT. Translated: CASSPRSATDTQYF.

This chain connects TRBV3-1 (or the pseudogene TRBV3-2) to TRBJ2-1, with TRBD2 matching 11 bases. The CDR3 totals 16 residues. After removal of 4 bases from V and 4 bases from J, the junction contained 6 bases not matched to a gene. Germline lookup yields CDR1 LGHDT and CDR2 YNNKEL (reference sequence). The CDR3 region is CASSPLAGGSYNEQFF. The CDR3 region has the DNA TGTGCCAGCAGCCCCCTAGCGGGAGGATCGTACAATGAGCAGTTCTTC.

The rearrangement uses TRBV6-5 and TRBJ2-5, with a tentative D call TRBD2 (5 bases). The CDR3 sequence is 14 residues long. Trimming pared 7 bases from V and 4 bases from J, leaving 16 bases between. The germline V gene has CDR1 MNHEY and CDR2 SVGAGI. The DNA of the CDR3 is TGTGCCAGCACCCCCGGGAACCGGGCAGAGACCCAGTACTTC. Its translation is CASTPGNRAETQYF.

This clone was picked up one time. The gene calls are TRBV6-5 and TRBJ1-2; TRBD1 might be the D (6 bases). The CDR3 loop spans 13 amino acids. Germline V gene lookup returns CDR1 MNHEY and CDR2 SVGAGI. V lost 10 bases and J lost 6, with 18 bases in between. The CDR3 protein is CATVQGWDHGYTF. The DNA for the CDR3 is TGTGCCACCGTCCAGGGGTGGGATCATGGCTACACCTTC.

The chain uses TRBV5-6 and TRBJ1-2, with TRBD1 matching over 10 bases. CDR3 length: 15 residues. V lost 7 bases to trimming and J lost 2 bases; unmatched junction nucleotides: 8. Germline values: CDR1 SGHDT, CDR2 YYEEEE. CDR3 sequence reads: CASGDRGALNYGYTF. The CDR3 nucleotides are TGTGCCAGCGGGGACAGGGGCGCCCTCAACTATGGCTACACCTTC.

In DNA, the CDR3 is TGTGCCAGCAGCCAAGTGGGCGGCTACACCTTC. Amino acid sequence: CASSQVGGYTF. The chain couples TRBV3-1 (or the pseudogene TRBV3-2) to TRBJ1-2; D is undetermined. Trimming took 1 base from V and 8 from J, leaving 5 bases between them. Looked up from germline, CDR1 is LGHDT and CDR2 is YNNKEL (reference sequence). The CDR3 covers 11 residues.

The chain couples TRBV13 to TRBJ2-7; 7 bases align to TRBD1. V dropped 5 bases and J dropped 2; count of bases not matched to a gene: 6. The CDR3 covers 14 residues. Germline CDR1 reads PRHDT; CDR2 reads FYEKMQ (reference sequence). The CDR3 nucleotides are TGTGCCAGCAGCCGCCCGACAGGGACCTACGAGCAGTACTTC. Protein sequence: CASSRPTGTYEQYF.

This rearrangement joins TRBV7-9 to TRBJ2-5; D unresolved. V shed 4 bases and J shed 2 bases, with 11 bases lying between them. Germline assignment: CDR1 SEHNR and CDR2 FQNEAQ (reference sequence). The CDR3 length is 14 residues. The CDR3 is CASSYVSEQETQYF. For the CDR3, the DNA is TGTGCCAGCAGCTATGTAAGCGAGCAAGAGACCCAGTACTTC.

This chain joins TRBV7-3 and TRBJ1-6; D remains unclear. CDR1 and CDR2 (germline): SGHTA, FQGTGA. This CDR3 contains 13 residues. Trimming stripped 5 bases from V and 7 bases from J, with 9 bases between. The chain's CDR3 is CASSLAANSPLHF. The CDR3 nucleotides read TGTGCCAGCAGCCTAGCCGCAAATTCACCCCTCCACTTT.

The rearrangement links TRBV4-1 to TRBJ1-2; D perhaps matches TRBD1 (6 bases). V lost 6 bases to trimming and J lost 7 bases, with 15 bases between them. CDR3 size: 13 residues. The germline gives CDR1 MGHRA, CDR2 YSYEKL. The CDR3 reads CASSHTGLGGYTF. In DNA, the CDR3 is TGCGCCAGCAGTCACACAGGGTTGGGTGGCTACACCTTC.

V gene TRBV12-3 or TRBV12-4 combines with J gene TRBJ1-2; D remains ambiguous. This CDR3 comprises 12 residues. The V gene lost 6 bases and the J gene lost 4 bases, with 9 bases spanning the gap. The CDR3 DNA sequence: TGTGCCAGCAGCGTGTTTAGCTATGGCTACACCTTC. Amino acid sequence: CASSVFSYGYTF.

This chain joins TRBV11-2 and TRBJ2-7; D perhaps matches TRBD2 (6 bases). Trimming pared 2 bases from V and 5 bases from J, leaving 10 bases between. This CDR3 spans 13 amino acids. Germline values: CDR1 SGHAT, CDR2 FQNNGV. The CDR3 DNA sequence: TGTGCCAGCAGCTTATGGGAGGTCCACGAGCAGTACTTC. Its translation: CASSLWEVHEQYF.